Described below is a single T cell receptor (beta chain) sequence and its context. Its antigen is not known. These data are taken from a study of T cell responses to AZD1222 COVID-19 vaccine. Generated by immunoSEQ multiplex PCR, the TCRdb table keeps only in-frame clones and is missing some. The sample has fewer than 180,000 clones; around nine tenths are singletons. This CDR3 region has 14 residues. The ends lost 4 bases at V and 7 bases at J; junction bases unmatched: 4. Per the germline V gene, CDR1 is LGHDT and CDR2 is YNNKEL (reference sequence). Study-wide points: Regions 160-218 and 743-854 held dominance among vaccine-associated CD4 TCRs, which spanned spike. Repertoires were sampled only after the peak T cell response. Among those given AZD1222, only six were seropositive at baseline.

This sequence originates from an adult who received the AZD1222 COVID-19 vaccine. The V and J genes are TRBV3-1 (or the pseudogene TRBV3-2) and TRBJ2-1, with 10 bases lining up with TRBD1. This specimen consisted of peripheral blood, obtained 28 days after the second AZD1222 dose. In nucleotides, the CDR3 is TGTGCCAGCAGCCGGACAGGGGGTATTAATGAGCAGTTCTTC. This encodes CASSRTGGINEQFF.